Each of the 21 T cell receptor beta chains below was sequenced from the same sample in a study of response to subunit inactivated influenza vaccine (dated by TCRdb to about 2018). Libraries were made using RT-PCR. The sequencer was an Illumina HiSeq 2500. The public reads were reanalyzed by TCRdb: fastp trimming at Q25, MiXCR alignment, in-frame beta chains only. Each entry is one CDR3 protein sequence, shown with its most common DNA and genes. This sample has roughly 500,000 distinct CDR3 sequences in its table, and approximately 15% of those were observed once. Jointly, the top ten make up less than 4% of the sample. Sequences were derived from CD4+ T cells sorted from PBMCs, sampled less than 30 months after vaccination. The receptor source for this set is a man aged 50 to 75 who received an inactivated influenza vaccine. Donor details come from another sample of the same person, matched by shared clones.

This clonotype was seen a handful of times. CDR3 residues: CASTRTAWVNEQFF. The CDR3 DNA reads TGTGCCAGCACCAGGACTGCCTGGGTCAATGAGCAGTTCTTC. The chain carries TRBV12-3 or TRBV12-4 and TRBJ2-1; the D gene is possibly TRBD2 (5 bases). Trimming took off 7 bases at V and 6 bases at J, with 16 bases between the two ends. This CDR3 is 14 amino acids long.

Only a few counts were recorded for this clonotype. The V call is TRBV20-1, the J call TRBJ2-3; 11 nucleotides line up with TRBD1. The trim removed 2 bases at V and 3 bases at J, leaving 7 bases unmatched. The CDR3 contains 16 residues. Looked up from germline, CDR1 is DFQATT and CDR2 is SNEGSKA (reference sequence). CDR3 bases: TGCAGTGCTAGATCACCCGGGACAGGGGGTACAGATACGCAGTATTTT. Translating gives CSARSPGTGGTDTQYF.

The chain combines TRBV30 with TRBJ2-7; D might be TRBD2 (6 bases). Germline CDR1 is GTSNPN and CDR2 is SVGIG (reference sequence). V was clipped by 3 bases and J by 2 bases, with 14 bases between them. CDR3 length equals 14 residues. In DNA, the CDR3 is TGTGCCTGGAGCGGGACTCTGAGGCCCTACGAGCAGTACTTC. Protein product: CAWSGTLRPYEQYF.

This clonotype was picked up a small number of times. This CDR3 reads CASSFSQGIGTDTQYF. In nucleotides, the CDR3 is TGCGCCAGCAGCTTCTCACAGGGGATCGGCACAGATACGCAGTATTTT. The chain links TRBV5-1 to TRBJ2-3; 7 bases are shared with TRBD1. The CDR3 runs 16 residues. CDR1 SGHRS and CDR2 YFSETQ come from the germline V gene. The junction had 7 bases not matched to a gene; V was cut back by 2 bases and J by 1 base.

The V call is TRBV25-1, the J call TRBJ2-7; D gene uncertain. Germline lookup yields CDR1 MGHDK and CDR2 SYGVNS. This CDR3 spans 13 amino acids. Trimming took off 3 bases at V and 1 base at J, with 7 bases between the two ends. The CDR3 here is CASSDALSYEQYF. The CDR3 nucleotides are TGTGCCAGCAGTGATGCGCTGTCCTACGAGCAGTACTTC.

The DNA of the CDR3 is TGTGCCAGCAGCCCCGCATCGGGACAGGGGTCTTCACCCCTCCACTTT. As protein: CASSPASGQGSSPLHF. The chain carries TRBV7-6 and TRBJ1-6; 10 bases map to TRBD1. The CDR3 runs to 16 residues. Trimming removed 5 bases from V and 9 bases from J; junction bases left unmatched: 10. CDR1 is SGHVS, CDR2 FNYEAQ, per germline.

This clonotype was observed at least ten times. The CDR3 DNA sequence: TGTGCCACCAGCAGAGAGTTTATTAGCTCCTACGAGCAGTACTTC. Translated: CATSREFISSYEQYF. This rearrangement joins TRBV15 to TRBJ2-7; D not certain. The germline V gene has CDR1 LNHNV and CDR2 YYDKDF (reference sequence). V was pared by 0 bases and J by 0 bases, with 9 bases between. This CDR3 is built from 15 residues.

This clonotype was picked up a small number of times. This chain links TRBV6-2 or TRBV6-3 with TRBJ2-7, with D perhaps TRBD2 (7 bases). Germline CDR1 is MNHEY and CDR2 is SVGEGT. The CDR3 sequence is 13 residues long. V lost 9 bases and J 5 bases, leaving 17 bases between the germline ends. This chain's CDR3 is CARSGGRVHEQYF. In nucleotides, the CDR3 is TGTGCCAGGTCGGGGGGCCGGGTACACGAGCAGTACTTC.

The genes are TRBV15 and TRBJ2-1; 12 nucleotides align to TRBD1. Germline V lookup: CDR1 LNHNV, CDR2 YYDKDF (reference sequence). This CDR3 is 15 amino acids long. V lost 5 bases, J lost 9 bases, and 8 bases stayed unmatched. The CDR3, as DNA: TGTGCCACCAGCTTAGAATGGGACAGGGGGCGTGAGCAGTTCTTC. It translates to CATSLEWDRGREQFF. Looking up the rest from reference TRBV15 and TRBJ2-1 gives the full variable domain: DAMVIQNPRYQVTQFGKPVTLSCSQTLNHNVMYWYQQKSSQAPKLLFHYYDKDFNNEADTPDNFQSRRPNTSFCFLDIRSPGLGDTAMYLCATSLEWDRGREQFFGPGTRLTVL.

This clonotype was seen ten or more times. The chain combines TRBV6-2 or TRBV6-3 with TRBJ2-7, with D perhaps TRBD1 (6 bases). Germline values: CDR1 MNHEY, CDR2 SVGEGT. The CDR3 has 14 residues. Trimming cost V 3 bases and J 7 bases, with 16 bases left between them. In nucleotides, the CDR3 is TGTGCCAGCAGTTATCTAGGACAGTCCGAAGAGCAGTACTTC. Translation: CASSYLGQSEEQYF.

This clonotype was seen a handful of times. V is TRBV5-5 and J is TRBJ1-2, with D hard to call. With 0 bases removed from V and 4 bases from J, the gap between germline ends came to 7 bases. Germline V gene data show CDR1 as SGHKS and CDR2 as YYEKEE (reference sequence). This CDR3 has 13 residues. The CDR3 sequence: CASSLEGIYGYTF. In DNA, the CDR3 is TGTGCCAGCAGCTTGGAAGGAATCTATGGCTACACCTTC.

The rearrangement links TRBV3-1 to TRBJ1-1; D not resolved. This CDR3 has 16 residues. CDR1 and CDR2 (germline): LGHDT, YNNKEL (reference sequence). The ends were cut back, 2 bases at V and 1 base at J, with 14 bases in the middle. DNA for the CDR3: TGTGCCAGCAGCCAAAGGGCAGGCTGGGAGAACACTGAAGCTTTCTTT. Translated: CASSQRAGWENTEAFF. Drawing the rest from reference TRBV3-1 and TRBJ1-1, the complete variable domain is DTAVSQTPKYLVTQMGNDKSIKCEQNLGHDTMYWYKQDSKKFLKIMFSYNNKELIINETVPNRFSPKSPDKAHLNLHINSLELGDSAVYFCASSQRAGWENTEAFFGQGTRLTVV.

In nucleotides, the CDR3 is TGCGCCAGCAGCTGGACAGGGAGCACCGGGGAGCTGTTTTTT. Its protein is CASSWTGSTGELFF. The chain joins TRBV5-1 to TRBJ2-2; TRBD1 matches 8 bases. The CDR3 totals 14 residues. Trimming removed 3 bases from V and 4 bases from J; junction bases left unmatched: 2. The germline V gene encodes CDR1 SGHRS and CDR2 YFSETQ.

This clonotype occurred many times. The chain carries TRBV6-6 and TRBJ2-5; maybe TRBD2 (6 bases). V lost 10 bases and J 7 bases, leaving 19 bases between the germline ends. CDR3 length: 13 residues. In germline, CDR1 is MNHNY, CDR2 SVGAGI (reference sequence). CDR3 amino acids: CATLLRDLGTQYF. The CDR3 nucleotides read TGTGCCACCCTCTTGCGGGATTTGGGGACCCAGTACTTC.

The chain combines TRBV15 with TRBJ2-1; tentatively, D is TRBD1 (6 bases). Between the trimmed V and J ends, which lost 2 bases and 8 bases, there was a span of 16 bases. CDR3 length: 15 residues. Looked up from germline, CDR1 is LNHNV and CDR2 is YYDKDF (reference sequence). The CDR3 is CATSRSGQIGDEQFF. The DNA for the CDR3 is TGTGCCACCAGCAGATCCGGACAGATTGGCGATGAGCAGTTCTTC.

The chain links TRBV12-3 or TRBV12-4 to TRBJ2-7; D gene uncertain. With 4 bases removed from V and 3 bases from J, the gap between germline ends came to 10 bases. The CDR3 length is 13 residues. The CDR3 bases are TGTGCCAGCAGTTCTCTGATGCACTACGAGCAGTACTTC. It yields the protein CASSSLMHYEQYF.

V gene TRBV7-2 combines with J gene TRBJ2-7; the D call may be TRBD1 or TRBD2 (5 bases each). V dropped 2 bases and J dropped 7 bases, with 6 bases sitting between them. The CDR3 runs to 11 residues. Looked up from germline, CDR1 is SGHTA and CDR2 is FQGNSA. The CDR3, as DNA: TGTGCCAGCAGCTTATGGGGGGAGCAGTACTTC. As protein: CASSLWGEQYF. Full variable domain (remainder filled in from reference TRBV7-2 and TRBJ2-7): GAGVSQSPSNKVTEKGKDVELRCDPISGHTALYWYRQSLGQGLEFLIYFQGNSAPDKSGLPSDRFSAERTGGSVSTLTIQRTQQEDSAVYLCASSLWGEQYFGPGTRLTVT.

This clonotype was counted a few times. This chain uses TRBV6-5 with TRBJ1-4, with 7 nucleotides matching TRBD1. There are 15 residues in the CDR3. V was clipped by 2 bases and J by 4 bases; unmatched bases: 4. CDR1 and CDR2 (germline): MNHEY, SVGAGI. The CDR3 coding sequence is TGTGCCAGCAGTTACAGGGACAGCCTTAATGAAAAACTGTTTTTT. This gives the protein CASSYRDSLNEKLFF.

This chain connects TRBV2 to TRBJ2-2, with 13 bases that match TRBD2. The CDR3 consists of 16 residues. The V gene's germline CDR1 is SNHLY and CDR2 FYNNEI. V lost 5 bases, J lost 5 bases, and 5 bases stayed unmatched. This CDR3 is CASSSGTSGVTGELFF. The CDR3 DNA reads as TGTGCCAGCAGTTCCGGGACTAGCGGGGTTACCGGGGAGCTGTTTTTT. The whole variable domain, filled in from reference TRBV2 and TRBJ2-2, reads EPEVTQTPSHQVTQMGQEVILRCVPISNHLYFYWYRQILGQKVEFLVSFYNNEISEKSEIFDDQFSVERPDGSNFTLKIRSTKLEDSAMYFCASSSGTSGVTGELFFGEGSRLTVL.

This clonotype was seen a handful of times. The chain uses TRBV6-5 and TRBJ2-7, with 8 bases identical to TRBD1. The CDR3 length is 14 residues. Trimming at V came to 4 bases and at J to 7 bases, leaving 9 bases not matched to a gene. The germline V gene encodes CDR1 MNHEY and CDR2 SVGAGI. DNA for the CDR3: TGTGCCAGCAGTTTCCTGGACAGGGATGGGGAGCAGTACTTC. It translates to CASSFLDRDGEQYF.

V and J are TRBV20-1 and TRBJ1-2, with D perhaps TRBD1 (5 bases). Between the trimmed V and J ends, which lost 4 bases and 7 bases, there was a span of 19 bases. CDR1 and CDR2 (germline): DFQATT, SNEGSKA (reference sequence). The CDR3 totals 14 residues. The CDR3 sequence: CSATRTPKSSGYTF. Written as DNA, the CDR3 is TGCAGTGCTACCCGGACACCTAAATCATCTGGCTACACCTTC.